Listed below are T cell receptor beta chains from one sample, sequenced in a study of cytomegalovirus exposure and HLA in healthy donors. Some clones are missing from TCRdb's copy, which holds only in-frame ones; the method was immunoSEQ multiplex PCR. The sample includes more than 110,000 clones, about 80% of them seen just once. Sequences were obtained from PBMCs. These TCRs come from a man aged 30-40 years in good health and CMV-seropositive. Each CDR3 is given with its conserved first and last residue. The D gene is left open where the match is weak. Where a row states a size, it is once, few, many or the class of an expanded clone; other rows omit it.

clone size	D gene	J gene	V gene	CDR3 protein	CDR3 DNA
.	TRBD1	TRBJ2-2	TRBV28	CASRIPQGATGELFF	TGTGCCAGCAGAATCCCTCAGGGGGCGACCGGGGAGCTGTTTTTT
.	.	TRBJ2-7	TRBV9	CASSVDPTPYEQYF	TGTGCCAGCAGCGTAGATCCGACTCCCTACGAGCAGTACTTC
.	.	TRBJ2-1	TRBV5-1	CASSPGGPYNEQFF	TGCGCCAGCAGTCCAGGGGGGCCCTACAATGAGCAGTTCTTC
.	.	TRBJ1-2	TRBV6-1	CASSLRSSYGYTF	TGTGCCAGCAGTTTGCGCTCCTCCTATGGCTACACCTTC
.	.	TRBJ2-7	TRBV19	CASSISLRDTKQYF	TGTGCCAGTAGTATTTCGTTGAGGGATACGAAGCAGTACTTC
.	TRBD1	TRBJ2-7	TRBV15	CATSRGDRGNFEQYF	TGTGCCACCAGCCGCGGGGACAGGGGGAACTTCGAGCAGTACTTC
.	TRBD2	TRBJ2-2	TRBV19	CASRLGTSGNTGELFF	TGTGCCAGTAGGCTCGGGACTAGCGGAAACACCGGGGAGCTGTTTTTT
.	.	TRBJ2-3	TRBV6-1	CASGTGPEYTDTQYF	TGTGCCAGCGGAACAGGGCCGGAATACACAGATACGCAGTATTTT
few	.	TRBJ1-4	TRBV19	CASSKQPEKLFF	TGTGCCAGTAGTAAACAGCCCGAAAAACTGTTTTTT
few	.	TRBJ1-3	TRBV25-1	CASSDEAYSGNTIYF	TGTGCCAGCAGTGATGAGGCCTACTCTGGAAACACCATATATTTT
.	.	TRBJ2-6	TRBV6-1	CASRDSSGANVLTF	TGTGCCAGCAGAGACAGCTCTGGGGCCAACGTCCTGACTTTC
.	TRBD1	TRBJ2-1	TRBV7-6	CASSLEGAGHAWDEQFF	TGTGCCAGCAGCTTAGAGGGGGCTGGACACGCTTGGGATGAGCAGTTCTTC
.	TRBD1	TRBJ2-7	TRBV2	CASKGQGPQEQYF	TGTGCCAGCAAGGGACAGGGTCCTCAGGAGCAGTACTTC
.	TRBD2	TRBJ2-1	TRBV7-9	CSSSIQLAGGIDEQFF	TGTTCCAGCAGCATCCAACTAGCGGGGGGGATCGATGAGCAGTTCTTC
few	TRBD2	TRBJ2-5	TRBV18	CASATSGGETQYF	TGTGCCAGCGCGACTAGCGGGGGAGAGACCCAGTACTTC
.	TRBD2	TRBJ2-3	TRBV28	CASSSSGASTDTQYF	TGTGCCAGCAGTTCTAGCGGGGCTAGCACAGATACGCAGTATTTT
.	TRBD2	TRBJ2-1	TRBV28	CASSLYPPREGDNEQFF	TGTGCCAGCAGTTTATACCCGCCGCGGGAGGGCGACAATGAGCAGTTCTTC
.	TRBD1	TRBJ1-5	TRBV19	CASSMAGQGPNQPQHF	TGTGCCAGTAGTATGGCGGGACAGGGGCCCAATCAGCCCCAGCATTTT